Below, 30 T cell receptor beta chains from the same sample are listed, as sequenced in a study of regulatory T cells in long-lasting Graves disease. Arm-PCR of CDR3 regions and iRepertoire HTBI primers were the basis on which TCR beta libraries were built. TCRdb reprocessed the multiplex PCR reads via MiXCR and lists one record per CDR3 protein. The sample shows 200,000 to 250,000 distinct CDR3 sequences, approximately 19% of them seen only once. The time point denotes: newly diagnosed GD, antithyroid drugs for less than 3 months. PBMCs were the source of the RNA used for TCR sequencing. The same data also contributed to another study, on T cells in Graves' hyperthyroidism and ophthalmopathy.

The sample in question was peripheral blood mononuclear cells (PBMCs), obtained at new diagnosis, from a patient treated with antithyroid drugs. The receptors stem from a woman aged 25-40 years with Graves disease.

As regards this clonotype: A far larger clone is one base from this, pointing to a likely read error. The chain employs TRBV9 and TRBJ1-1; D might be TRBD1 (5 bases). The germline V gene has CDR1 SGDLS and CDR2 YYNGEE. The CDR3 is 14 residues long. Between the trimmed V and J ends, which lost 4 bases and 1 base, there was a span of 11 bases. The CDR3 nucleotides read TGTGCCAGCAGCCCCAGGGATCCGAACACTGAAGCTTTCTTT. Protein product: CASSPRDPNTEAFF.

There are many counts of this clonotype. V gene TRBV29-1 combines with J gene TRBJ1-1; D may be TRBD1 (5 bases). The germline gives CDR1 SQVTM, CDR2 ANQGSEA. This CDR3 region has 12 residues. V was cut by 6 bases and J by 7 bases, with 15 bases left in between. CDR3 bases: TGCAGCGTCAAGACAGAAGTTCATGAAGCTTTCTTT. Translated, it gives CSVKTEVHEAFF.

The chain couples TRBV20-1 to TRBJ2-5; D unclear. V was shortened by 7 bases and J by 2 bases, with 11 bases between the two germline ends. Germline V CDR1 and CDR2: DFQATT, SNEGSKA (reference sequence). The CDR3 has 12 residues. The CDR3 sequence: CSGGYGQETQYF. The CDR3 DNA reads TGCAGTGGAGGTTACGGGCAAGAGACCCAGTACTTC.

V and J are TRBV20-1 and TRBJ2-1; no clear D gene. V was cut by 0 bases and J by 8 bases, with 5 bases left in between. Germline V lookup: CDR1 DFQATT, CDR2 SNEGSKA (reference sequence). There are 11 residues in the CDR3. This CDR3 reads CSARDRDEQFF. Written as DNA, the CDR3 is TGCAGTGCTAGAGATCGGGATGAGCAGTTCTTC.

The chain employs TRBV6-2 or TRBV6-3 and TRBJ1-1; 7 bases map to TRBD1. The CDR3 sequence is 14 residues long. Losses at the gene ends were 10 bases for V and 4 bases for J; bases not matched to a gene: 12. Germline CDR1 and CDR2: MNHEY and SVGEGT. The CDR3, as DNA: TGTGCCATAAGGAGCACGACAGGGAGCACTGAAGCTTTCTTT. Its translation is CAIRSTTGSTEAFF.

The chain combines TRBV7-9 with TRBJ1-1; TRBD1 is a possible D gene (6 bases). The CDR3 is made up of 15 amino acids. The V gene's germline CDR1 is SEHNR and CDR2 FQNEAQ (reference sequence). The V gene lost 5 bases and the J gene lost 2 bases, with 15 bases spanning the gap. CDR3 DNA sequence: TGTGCCAGCAGCATGATGCAGGGGAGAAACACTGAAGCTTTCTTT. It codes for CASSMMQGRNTEAFF.

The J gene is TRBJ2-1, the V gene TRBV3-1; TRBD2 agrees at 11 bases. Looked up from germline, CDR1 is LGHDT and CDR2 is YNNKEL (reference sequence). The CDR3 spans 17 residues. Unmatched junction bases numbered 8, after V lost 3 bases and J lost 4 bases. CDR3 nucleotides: TGTGCCAGCAGCCATGGGACCGGGACTAGCGGTTACAATGAGCAGTTCTTC. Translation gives CASSHGTGTSGYNEQFF.

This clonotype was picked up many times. The CDR3 nucleotides are TGTGCCAGTAGTATCCCCGGGACACCTTATCAGCCCCAGCATTTT. Translation: CASSIPGTPYQPQHF. The chain joins TRBV19 to TRBJ1-5; D may be TRBD1 (6 bases). Trimming pared 3 bases from V and 5 bases from J, leaving 14 bases between. The germline gives CDR1 LNHDA, CDR2 SQIVND (reference sequence). CDR3 length equals 15 residues.

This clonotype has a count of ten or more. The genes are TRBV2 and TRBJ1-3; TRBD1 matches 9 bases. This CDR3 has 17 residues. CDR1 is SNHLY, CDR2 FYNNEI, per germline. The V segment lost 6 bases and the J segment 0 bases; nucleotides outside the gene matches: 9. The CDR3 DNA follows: TGTGCCAGCAGCCTCACAGGGGGCCCCCTCTCTGGAAACACCATATATTTT. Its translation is CASSLTGGPLSGNTIYF.

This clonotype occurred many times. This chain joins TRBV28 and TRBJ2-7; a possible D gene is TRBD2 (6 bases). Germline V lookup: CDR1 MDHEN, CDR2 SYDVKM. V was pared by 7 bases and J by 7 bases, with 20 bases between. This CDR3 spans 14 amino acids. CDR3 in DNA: TGTGCCAGCATATCTGCGGGACCAACGCGGGAGCAGTACTTC. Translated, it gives CASISAGPTREQYF.

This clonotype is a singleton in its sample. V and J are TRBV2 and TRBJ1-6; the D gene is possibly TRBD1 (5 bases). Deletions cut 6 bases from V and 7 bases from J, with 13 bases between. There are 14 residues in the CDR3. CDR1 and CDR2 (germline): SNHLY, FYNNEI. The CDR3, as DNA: TGTGCCAGCAGCGAAAGGGGAGGAAATTCACCCCTCCACTTT. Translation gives CASSERGGNSPLHF. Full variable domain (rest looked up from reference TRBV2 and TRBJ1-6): EPEVTQTPSHQVTQMGQEVILRCVPISNHLYFYWYRQILGQKVEFLVSFYNNEISEKSEIFDDQFSVERPDGSNFTLKIRSTKLEDSAMYFCASSERGGNSPLHFGNGTRLTVT.

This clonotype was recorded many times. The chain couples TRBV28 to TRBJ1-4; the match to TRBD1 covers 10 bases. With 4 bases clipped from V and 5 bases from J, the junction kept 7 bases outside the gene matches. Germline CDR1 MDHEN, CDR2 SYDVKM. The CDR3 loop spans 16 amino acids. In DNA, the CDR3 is TGTGCCAGCAGTTCGCCGGGACAGGGGTCGAATGAAAAACTGTTTTTT. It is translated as CASSSPGQGSNEKLFF. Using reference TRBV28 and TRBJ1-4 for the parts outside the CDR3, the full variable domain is DVKVTQSSRYLVKRTGEKVFLECVQDMDHENMFWYRQDPGLGLRLIYFSYDVKMKEKGDIPEGYSVSREKKERFSLILESASTNQTSMYLCASSSPGQGSNEKLFFGSGTQLSVL.

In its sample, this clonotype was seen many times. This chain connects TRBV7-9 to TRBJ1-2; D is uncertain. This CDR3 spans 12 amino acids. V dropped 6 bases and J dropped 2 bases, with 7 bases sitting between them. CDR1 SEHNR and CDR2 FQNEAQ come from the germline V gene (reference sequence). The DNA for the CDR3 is TGTGCCAGCAGTTTTCAGAACTATGGCTACACCTTC. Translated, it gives CASSFQNYGYTF.

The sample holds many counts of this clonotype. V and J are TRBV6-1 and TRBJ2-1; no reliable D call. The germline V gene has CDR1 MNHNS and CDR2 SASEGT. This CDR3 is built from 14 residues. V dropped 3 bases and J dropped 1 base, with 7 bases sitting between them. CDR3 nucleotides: TGTGCCAGCAGTGAGGGTCTATCCTACAATGAGCAGTTCTTC. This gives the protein CASSEGLSYNEQFF.

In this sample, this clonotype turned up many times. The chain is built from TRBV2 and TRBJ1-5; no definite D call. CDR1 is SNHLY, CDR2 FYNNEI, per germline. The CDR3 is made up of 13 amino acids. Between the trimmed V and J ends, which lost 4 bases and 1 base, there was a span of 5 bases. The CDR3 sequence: CASSGRSNQPQHF. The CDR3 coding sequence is TGTGCCAGCAGTGGCCGGAGCAATCAGCCCCAGCATTTT.

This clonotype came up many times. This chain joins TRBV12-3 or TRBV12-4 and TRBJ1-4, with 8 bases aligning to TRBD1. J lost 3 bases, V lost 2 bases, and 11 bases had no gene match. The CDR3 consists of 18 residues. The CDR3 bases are TGTGCCAGCAGTTTACGGACAGGGATTAGGGTGGCTAATGAAAAACTGTTTTTT. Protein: CASSLRTGIRVANEKLFF.

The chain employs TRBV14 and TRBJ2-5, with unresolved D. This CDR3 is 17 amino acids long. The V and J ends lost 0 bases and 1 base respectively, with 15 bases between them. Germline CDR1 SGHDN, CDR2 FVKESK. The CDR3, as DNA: TGTGCCAGCAGCCAAGATTTCCCCCCAACACTCCAAGAGACCCAGTACTTC. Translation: CASSQDFPPTLQETQYF.

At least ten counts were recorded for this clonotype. The DNA for the CDR3 is TGTGCCACCGCTAGCGGGGGGGCGAACACAGATACGCAGTATTTT. Amino acid sequence: CATASGGANTDTQYF. This chain uses TRBV24-1 with TRBJ2-3, with TRBD2 matching 12 bases. J gave up 2 bases and V 9 bases, and 5 bases lay outside the gene matches. This CDR3 has 15 amino acids. The germline V gene has CDR1 KGHDR and CDR2 SFDVKD.

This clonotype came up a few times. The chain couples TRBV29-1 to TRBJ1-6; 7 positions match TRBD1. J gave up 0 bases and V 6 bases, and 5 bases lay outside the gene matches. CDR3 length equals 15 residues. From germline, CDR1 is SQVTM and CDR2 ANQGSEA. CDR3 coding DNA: TGCAGCGTAACGACAGGGAGCTCCTATAATTCACCCCTCCACTTT. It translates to CSVTTGSSYNSPLHF.

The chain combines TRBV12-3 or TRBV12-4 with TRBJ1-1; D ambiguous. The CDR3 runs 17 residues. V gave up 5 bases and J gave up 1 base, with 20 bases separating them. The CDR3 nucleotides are TGTGCCAGCAGTCCCTGGGAGACCTGGGGAAAGAACACTGAAGCTTTCTTT. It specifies CASSPWETWGKNTEAFF.

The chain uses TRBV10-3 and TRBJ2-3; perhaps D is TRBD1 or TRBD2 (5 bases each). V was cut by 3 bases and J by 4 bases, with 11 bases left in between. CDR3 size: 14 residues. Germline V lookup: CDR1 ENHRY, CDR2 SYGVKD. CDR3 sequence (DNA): TGTGCCATCAGTGACCCGGGACCATCAGATACGCAGTATTTT. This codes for CAISDPGPSDTQYF.

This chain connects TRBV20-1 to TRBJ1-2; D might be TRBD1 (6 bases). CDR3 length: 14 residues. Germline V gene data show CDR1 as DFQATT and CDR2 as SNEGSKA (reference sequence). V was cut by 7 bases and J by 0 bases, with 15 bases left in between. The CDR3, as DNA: TGCAGTGTACAGGTGACAGGCTCTAACTATGGCTACACCTTC. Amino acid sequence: CSVQVTGSNYGYTF.

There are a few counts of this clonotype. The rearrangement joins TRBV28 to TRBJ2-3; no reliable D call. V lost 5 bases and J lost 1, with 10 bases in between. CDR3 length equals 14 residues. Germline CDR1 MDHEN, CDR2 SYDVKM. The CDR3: CASSTPQRTDTQYF. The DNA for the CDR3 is TGTGCCAGCAGTACACCACAGCGCACAGATACGCAGTATTTT.

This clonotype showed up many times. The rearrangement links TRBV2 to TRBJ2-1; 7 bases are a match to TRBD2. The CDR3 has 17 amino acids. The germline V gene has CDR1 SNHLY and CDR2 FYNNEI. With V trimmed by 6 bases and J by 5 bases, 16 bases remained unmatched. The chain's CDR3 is CASRRTVGGVYNNEQFF. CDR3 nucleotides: TGTGCCAGCAGGAGGACTGTTGGGGGGGTATATAACAATGAGCAGTTCTTC.

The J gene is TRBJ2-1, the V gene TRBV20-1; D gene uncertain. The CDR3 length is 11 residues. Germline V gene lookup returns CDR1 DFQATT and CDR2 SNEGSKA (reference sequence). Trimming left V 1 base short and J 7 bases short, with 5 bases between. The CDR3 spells CSARGGNEQFF. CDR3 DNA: TGCAGTGCTAGAGGGGGAAATGAGCAGTTCTTC.

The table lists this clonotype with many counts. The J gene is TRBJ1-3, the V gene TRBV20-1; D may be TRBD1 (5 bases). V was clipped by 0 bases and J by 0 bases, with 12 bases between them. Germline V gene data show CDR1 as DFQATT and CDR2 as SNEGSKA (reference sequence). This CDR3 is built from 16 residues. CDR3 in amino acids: CSAREGRGLSGNTIYF. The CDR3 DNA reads TGCAGTGCTAGAGAGGGACGGGGTCTCTCTGGAAACACCATATATTTT.

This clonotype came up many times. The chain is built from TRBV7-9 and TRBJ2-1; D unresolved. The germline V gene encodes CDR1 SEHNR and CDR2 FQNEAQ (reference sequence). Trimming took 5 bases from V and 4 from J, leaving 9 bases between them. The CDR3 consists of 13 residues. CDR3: CASSPGEYNEQFF. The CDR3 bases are TGTGCCAGCAGCCCCGGAGAGTACAATGAGCAGTTCTTC.

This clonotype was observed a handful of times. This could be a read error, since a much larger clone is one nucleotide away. CDR3 sequence (DNA): TGTGCCAGCAGTCGACAGGGGCGAGGCGGGGAGCTGGTTTTT. Protein sequence: CASSRQGRGGELVF. The chain joins TRBV28 to TRBJ2-2, with 8 bases identical to TRBD1. The CDR3 totals 14 residues. The germline gives CDR1 MDHEN, CDR2 SYDVKM.

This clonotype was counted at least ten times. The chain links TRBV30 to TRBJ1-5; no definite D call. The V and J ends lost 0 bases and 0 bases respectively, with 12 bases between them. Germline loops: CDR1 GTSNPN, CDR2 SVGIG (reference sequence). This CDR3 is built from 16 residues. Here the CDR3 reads CAWSVRGEGSNQPQHF. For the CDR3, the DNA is TGTGCCTGGAGTGTACGGGGAGAGGGTAGCAATCAGCCCCAGCATTTT. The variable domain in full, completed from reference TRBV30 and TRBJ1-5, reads SQTIHQWPATLVQPVGSPLSLECTVEGTSNPNLYWYRQAAGRGLQLLFYSVGIGQISSEVPQNLSASRPQDRQFILSSKKLLLSDSGFYLCAWSVRGEGSNQPQHFGDGTRLSIL.

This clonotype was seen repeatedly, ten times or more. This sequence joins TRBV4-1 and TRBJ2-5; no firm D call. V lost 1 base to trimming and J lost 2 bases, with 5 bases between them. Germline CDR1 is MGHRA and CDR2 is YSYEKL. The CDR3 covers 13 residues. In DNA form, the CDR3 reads TGCGCCAGCAGCCAAGGAGTGCAAGAGACCCAGTACTTC. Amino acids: CASSQGVQETQYF.